The source of this T cell receptor beta chain is a study of shared clonotypes between healthy human individuals. Study-wide context: Three CD4 naive, three CD4 memory, two CD8 naive and one CD8 memory plate were used per donor. Notes on the study in general: Sequencing depth was expected to influence donor clonotype sharing.

In germline, CDR1 is SGHRS, CDR2 YFSETQ. Unmatched junction bases numbered 4, after V lost 0 bases and J lost 8 bases. The CDR3 length is 15 residues. Details on this clone: Its antigen is currently unknown. Other DNA sequences of this sample code for an identical CDR3.

Everyone who donated was a Caucasian adult who lived in Nashville, Tennessee. The repertoire was sequenced with immunoSEQ multiplex PCR; TCRdb's copy has only in-frame clones and lacks some. The table lists 2 million to 3 million clones, 93% of them singletons. The V and J genes are TRBV5-1 and TRBJ1-4; 10 positions match TRBD1. The sequence was collected from a man younger than 35 in good health. Some clones in this sample may be carry-over from other donors' samples. Source material: naive CD4+ T cells from PBMCs. As to subset: CD45RA+ positively selected. This chain's CDR3 is CASSLGTGGGEKLFF. The CDR3 DNA follows: TGCGCCAGCAGCTTGGGGACAGGGGGAGGCGAAAAACTGTTTTTT.